This TCR beta chain was recorded in a study of post-analysis software for immune sequencing data. Study details: The disease courses spanned relapsing-remitting, secondary progressive and progressive-relapsing forms of multiple sclerosis. General study points: Patients used five TRBV segments, including TRBV5-6, TRBV5-1 and TRBV20-1, more often than controls. Controls showed significantly higher normalized Chao1 diversity than did multiple sclerosis patients. F measure grouped same-batch samples tightly together.

In regard to this clonotype: Its antigen is not known.

Each TCR beta cDNA library carried unique molecular identifiers. cDNA molecules numbering roughly 500,000 came from approximately 1 to 10 million T cells. TCRdb re-called the PCR reads through MiXCR, storing one row per CDR3 protein. The table has approximately 730,000 distinct CDR3 sequences, approximately 30% seen once; the top ten hold roughly 0.54%. CDR3 length: 20 amino acids. Germline CDR1 MNHEY, CDR2 SMNVEV (reference sequence). With V trimmed by 4 bases and J by 7 bases, 22 bases remained unmatched. This chain links TRBV27 with TRBJ1-4; 9 bases align to TRBD1. The TCR comes from a girl aged 5-17 years with multiple sclerosis. Sequences were obtained from blood. CDR3: CASSYDTSSGTGRWSEKLFF. The CDR3 DNA sequence: TGTGCCAGCAGTTACGACACGAGTTCCGGGACAGGGAGATGGTCTGAAAAACTGTTTTTT.